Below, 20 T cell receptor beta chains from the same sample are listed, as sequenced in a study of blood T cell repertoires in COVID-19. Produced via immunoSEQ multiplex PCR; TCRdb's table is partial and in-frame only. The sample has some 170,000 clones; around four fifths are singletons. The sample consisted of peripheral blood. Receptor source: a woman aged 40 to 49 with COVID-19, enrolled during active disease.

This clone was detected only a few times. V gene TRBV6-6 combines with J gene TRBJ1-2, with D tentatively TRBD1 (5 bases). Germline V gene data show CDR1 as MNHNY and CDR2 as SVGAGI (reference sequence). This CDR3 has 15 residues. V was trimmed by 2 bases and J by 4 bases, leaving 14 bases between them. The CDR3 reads CASSYLMAGGYGYTF. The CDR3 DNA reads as TGTGCCAGCAGTTACCTCATGGCGGGGGGCTATGGCTACACCTTC.

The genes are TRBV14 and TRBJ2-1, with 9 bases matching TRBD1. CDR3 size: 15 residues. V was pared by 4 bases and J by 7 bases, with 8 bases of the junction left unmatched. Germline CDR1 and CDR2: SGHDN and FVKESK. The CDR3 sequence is CASSLGTGRLNEQFF. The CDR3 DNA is TGTGCCAGCAGCCTCGGGACAGGGAGGTTAAATGAGCAGTTCTTC.

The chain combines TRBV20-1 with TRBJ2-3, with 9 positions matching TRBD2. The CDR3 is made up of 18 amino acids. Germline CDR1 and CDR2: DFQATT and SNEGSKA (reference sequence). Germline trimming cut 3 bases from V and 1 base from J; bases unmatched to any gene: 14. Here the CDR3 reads CSASVLRGRAVGTDTQYF. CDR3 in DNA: TGCAGTGCTAGTGTTCTGCGCGGGAGGGCCGTGGGCACAGATACGCAGTATTTT.

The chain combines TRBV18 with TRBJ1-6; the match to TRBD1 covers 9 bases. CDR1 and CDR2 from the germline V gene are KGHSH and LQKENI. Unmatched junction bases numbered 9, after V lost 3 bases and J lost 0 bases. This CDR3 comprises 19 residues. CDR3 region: CASSPPGTGSSSYNSPLHF. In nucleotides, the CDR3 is TGTGCCAGCTCACCCCCCGGGACAGGGTCTAGCTCCTATAATTCACCCCTCCACTTT.

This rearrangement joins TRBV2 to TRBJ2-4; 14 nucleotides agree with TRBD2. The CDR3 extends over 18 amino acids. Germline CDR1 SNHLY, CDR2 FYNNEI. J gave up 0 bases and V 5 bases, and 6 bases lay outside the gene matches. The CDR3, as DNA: TGTGCCAGCAGTACGGGACTAGCGGGGGACCTAGCCAAAAACATTCAGTACTTC. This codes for CASSTGLAGDLAKNIQYF.

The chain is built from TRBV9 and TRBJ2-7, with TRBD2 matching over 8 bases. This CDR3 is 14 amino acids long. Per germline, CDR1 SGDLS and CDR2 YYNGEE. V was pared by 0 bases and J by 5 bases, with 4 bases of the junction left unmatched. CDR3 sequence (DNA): TGTGCCAGCAGCGTAGGAGGACTAGCCCACGAGCAGTACTTC. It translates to CASSVGGLAHEQYF.

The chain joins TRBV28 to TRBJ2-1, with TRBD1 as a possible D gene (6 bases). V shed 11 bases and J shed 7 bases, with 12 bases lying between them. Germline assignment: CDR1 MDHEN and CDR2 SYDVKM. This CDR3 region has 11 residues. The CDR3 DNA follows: TGTGCCGGTCAAAGGGGGAATGAGCAGTTCTTC. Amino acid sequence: CAGQRGNEQFF.

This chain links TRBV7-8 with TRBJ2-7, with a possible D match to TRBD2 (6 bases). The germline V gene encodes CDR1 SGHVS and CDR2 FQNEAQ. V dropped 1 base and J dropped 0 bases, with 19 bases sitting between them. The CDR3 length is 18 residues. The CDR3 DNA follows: TGTGCCAGCAGCTTAGTGAGCGGCGGGGTGAAAATCTCCTACGAGCAGTACTTC. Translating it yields CASSLVSGGVKISYEQYF.

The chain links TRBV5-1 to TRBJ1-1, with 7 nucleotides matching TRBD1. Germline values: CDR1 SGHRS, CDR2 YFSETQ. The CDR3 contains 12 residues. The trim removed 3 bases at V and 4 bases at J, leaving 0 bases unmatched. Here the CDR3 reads CASSSGGTEAFF. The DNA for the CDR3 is TGCGCCAGCAGCTCAGGGGGCACTGAAGCTTTCTTT. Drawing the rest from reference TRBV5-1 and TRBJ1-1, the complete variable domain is KAGVTQTPRYLIKTRGQQVTLSCSPISGHRSVSWYQQTPGQGLQFLFEYFSETQRNKGNFPGRFSGRQFSNSRSEMNVSTLELGDSALYLCASSSGGTEAFFGQGTRLTVV.

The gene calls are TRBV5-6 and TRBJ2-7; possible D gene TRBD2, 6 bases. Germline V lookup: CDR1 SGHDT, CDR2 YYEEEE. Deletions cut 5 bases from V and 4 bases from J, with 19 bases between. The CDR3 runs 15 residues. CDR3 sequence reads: CASRPLATPQYEQYF. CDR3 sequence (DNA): TGTGCCAGCAGACCACTAGCTACCCCCCAGTACGAGCAGTACTTC.

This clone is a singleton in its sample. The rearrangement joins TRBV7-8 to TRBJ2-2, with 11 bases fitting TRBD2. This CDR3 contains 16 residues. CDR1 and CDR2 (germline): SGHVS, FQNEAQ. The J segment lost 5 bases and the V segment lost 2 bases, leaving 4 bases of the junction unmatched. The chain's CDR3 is CASSLLAGGWTGELFF. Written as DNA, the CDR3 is TGTGCCAGCAGCTTATTAGCGGGGGGGTGGACCGGGGAGCTGTTTTTT.

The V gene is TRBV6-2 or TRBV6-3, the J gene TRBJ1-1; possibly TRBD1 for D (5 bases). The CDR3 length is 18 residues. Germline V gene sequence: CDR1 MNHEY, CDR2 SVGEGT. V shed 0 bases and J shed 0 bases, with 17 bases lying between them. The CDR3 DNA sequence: TGTGCCAGCAGTTACTCTGTCTTGGGTGTAGGGGTGAACACTGAAGCTTTCTTT. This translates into CASSYSVLGVGVNTEAFF.

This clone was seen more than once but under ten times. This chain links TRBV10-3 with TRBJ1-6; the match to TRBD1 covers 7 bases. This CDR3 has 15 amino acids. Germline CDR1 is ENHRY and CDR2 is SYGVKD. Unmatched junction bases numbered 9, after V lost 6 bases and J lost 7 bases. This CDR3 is CAISLGGTANSPLHF. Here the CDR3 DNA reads TGTGCCATCAGCCTAGGCGGGACAGCAAATTCACCCCTCCACTTT.

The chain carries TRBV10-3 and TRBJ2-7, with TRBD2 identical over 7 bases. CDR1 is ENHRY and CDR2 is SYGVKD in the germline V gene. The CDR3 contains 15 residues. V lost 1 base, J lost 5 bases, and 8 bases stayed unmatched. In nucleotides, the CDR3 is TGTGCCATCAGTGAGTTGTCTAGCGGTCCCCACGAGCAGTACTTC. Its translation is CAISELSSGPHEQYF.

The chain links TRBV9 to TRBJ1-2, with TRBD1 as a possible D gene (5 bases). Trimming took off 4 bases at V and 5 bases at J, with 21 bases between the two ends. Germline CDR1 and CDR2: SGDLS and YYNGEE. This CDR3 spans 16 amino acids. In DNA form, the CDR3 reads TGTGCCAGCAGCCCCCAACTGACAGTTCCCCATTATGGCTACACCTTC. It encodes CASSPQLTVPHYGYTF.

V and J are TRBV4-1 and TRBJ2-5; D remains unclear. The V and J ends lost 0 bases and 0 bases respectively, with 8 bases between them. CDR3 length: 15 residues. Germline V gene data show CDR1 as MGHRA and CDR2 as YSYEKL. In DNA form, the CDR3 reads TGCGCCAGCAGCCAAGATGGTCGGGACCAAGAGACCCAGTACTTC. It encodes CASSQDGRDQETQYF.

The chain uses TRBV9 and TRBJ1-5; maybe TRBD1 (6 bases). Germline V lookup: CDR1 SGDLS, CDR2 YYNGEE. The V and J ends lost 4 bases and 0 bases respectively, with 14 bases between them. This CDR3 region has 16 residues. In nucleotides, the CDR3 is TGTGCCAGCAGCTCATCCGAGGGGGATAGCAATCAGCCCCAGCATTTT. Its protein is CASSSSEGDSNQPQHF.

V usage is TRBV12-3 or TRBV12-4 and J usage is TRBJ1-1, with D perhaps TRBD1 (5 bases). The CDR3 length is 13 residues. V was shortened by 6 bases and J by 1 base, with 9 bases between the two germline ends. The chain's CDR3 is CASSPGQNTEAFF. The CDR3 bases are TGTGCCAGCAGCCCTGGACAGAACACTGAAGCTTTCTTT.

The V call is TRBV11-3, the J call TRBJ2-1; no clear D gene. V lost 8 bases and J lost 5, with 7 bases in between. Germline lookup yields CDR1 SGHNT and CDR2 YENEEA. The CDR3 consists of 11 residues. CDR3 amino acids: CASALDNEQFF. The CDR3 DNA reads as TGTGCCAGCGCGTTGGACAATGAGCAGTTCTTC. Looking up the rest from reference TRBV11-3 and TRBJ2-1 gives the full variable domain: EAGVVQSPRYKIIEKKQPVAFWCNPISGHNTLYWYLQNLGQGPELLIRYENEEAVDDSQLPKDRFSAERLKGVDSTLKIQPAELGDSAVYLCASALDNEQFFGPGTRLTVL.

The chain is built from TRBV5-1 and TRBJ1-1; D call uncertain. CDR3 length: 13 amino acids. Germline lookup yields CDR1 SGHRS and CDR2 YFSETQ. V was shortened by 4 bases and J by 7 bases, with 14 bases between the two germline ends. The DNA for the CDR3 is TGCGCCAGCAGCCGAATTCGGGGTCTTGAAGCTTTCTTT. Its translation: CASSRIRGLEAFF.